This entry lists 19 T cell receptor beta chains sequenced from one sample in a study of Japanese encephalitis immunity and Zika vaccine responses. TCRdb independently ran MiXCR on the 5' RACE reads; one entry per CDR3 protein. The table lists 190 or so distinct CDR3 sequences, around 10% of them singletons, with roughly 45% in the top ten. Peptide pools at about 0.94 ug/mL each stimulated CFSE-labeled PBMCs over an approximately 6-day culture. Unfixed live CD56-CD19-CD16-CD3+CD4+ CFSE-low cells were sorted as proliferating CD4 T cells. This material consisted of antigen-activated CD4+ T cells from blood, cultured, taken during a Zika inactivated vaccine study. The receptors originated from an adult woman who received an inactivated Zika virus vaccine.

The chain couples TRBV5-1 to TRBJ1-3; maybe TRBD1 (6 bases). CDR1 SGHRS and CDR2 YFSETQ come from the germline V gene. With 3 bases removed from V and 7 bases from J, the gap between germline ends came to 14 bases. This CDR3 has 14 residues. The CDR3 protein is CASSSMEGGNTIYF. The CDR3 bases are TGCGCCAGCAGCTCGATGGAAGGGGGGAACACCATATATTTT. Looking up the rest from reference TRBV5-1 and TRBJ1-3 gives the full variable domain: KAGVTQTPRYLIKTRGQQVTLSCSPISGHRSVSWYQQTPGQGLQFLFEYFSETQRNKGNFPGRFSGRQFSNSRSEMNVSTLELGDSALYLCASSSMEGGNTIYFGEGSWLTVV.

Within the sample, this clonotype is medium-sized. The chain uses TRBV10-3 and TRBJ1-5, with D possibly being TRBD1 (6 bases). CDR3 length: 14 residues. CDR1 and CDR2 (germline): ENHRY, SYGVKD. Trimming pared 4 bases from V and 5 bases from J, leaving 12 bases between. CDR3 in DNA: TGTGCCATCAGTGGGGGGGGGGCCGATCAGCCCCAGCATTTT. It translates to CAISGGGADQPQHF.

This clonotype counts as large. The chain couples TRBV20-1 to TRBJ1-2; possible D gene TRBD1, 6 bases. The CDR3 runs to 12 residues. Germline CDR1 and CDR2: DFQATT and SNEGSKA (reference sequence). V was cut by 6 bases and J by 3 bases, with 11 bases left in between. The CDR3 DNA is TGCAGTGCCGGAGCAGGGGACTATGGCTACACCTTC. Translating gives CSAGAGDYGYTF.

This clonotype is large within its sample. The J gene is TRBJ2-3, the V gene TRBV6-2 or TRBV6-3; no clear D. There are 16 residues in the CDR3. The germline gives CDR1 MNHEY, CDR2 SVGEGT. The V end was cut by 4 bases, the J end by 2 bases, with 16 bases between. CDR3 region: CASSSLRTENTDTQYF. The CDR3 bases are TGTGCCAGCAGTTCCCTGCGGACGGAGAACACAGATACGCAGTATTTT.

The chain is built from TRBV10-3 and TRBJ1-5; 10 nucleotides line up with TRBD1. CDR1 and CDR2 (germline): ENHRY, SYGVKD. V lost 0 bases, J lost 7 bases, and 3 bases stayed unmatched. The CDR3 runs 15 residues. The CDR3 coding sequence is TGTGCCATCAGTGAGTCTGGGACAGGGGAACAGCCCCAGCATTTT. Its translation: CAISESGTGEQPQHF.

In its sample, this clonotype is medium-sized. The chain employs TRBV10-3 and TRBJ1-5, with D possibly matching TRBD1 (5 bases). The CDR3 sequence is 14 residues long. Trimming stripped 4 bases from V and 5 bases from J, with 12 bases between. Germline CDR1 is ENHRY and CDR2 is SYGVKD. DNA of the CDR3: TGTGCCATCAGTGGTGGGGGGAGTGATCAGCCCCAGCATTTT. Protein sequence: CAISGGGSDQPQHF.

This clonotype counts as large. V is TRBV5-1 and J is TRBJ1-1; D is perhaps TRBD1 (5 bases). CDR3 size: 14 residues. The germline gives CDR1 SGHRS, CDR2 YFSETQ. The ends were cut back, 1 base at V and 2 bases at J, with 9 bases in the middle. The CDR3 DNA follows: TGCGCCAGCAGCTTGTATGGGGCCAACACTGAAGCTTTCTTT. This translates into CASSLYGANTEAFF.

Relative to its sample, this clonotype is hyperexpanded. The chain joins TRBV10-3 to TRBJ2-1; 8 bases line up with TRBD2. Trimming cost V 4 bases and J 5 bases; bases outside gene matches: 4. CDR1 is ENHRY and CDR2 is SYGVKD in the germline V gene. The CDR3 totals 14 residues. Here the CDR3 DNA reads TGTGCCATCAGTGTCGGGGGGGGAGACAATGAGCAGTTCTTC. The encoded protein is CAISVGGGDNEQFF.

The gene calls are TRBV6-5 and TRBJ1-2; 7 bases are shared with TRBD1. In germline, CDR1 is MNHEY, CDR2 SVGAGI. The J segment lost 8 bases and the V segment lost 2 bases, leaving 17 bases of the junction unmatched. This CDR3 has 17 residues. The chain's CDR3 is CASSYRSRGSTGSGYTF. DNA of the CDR3: TGTGCCAGCAGTTACCGCTCTAGGGGATCGACAGGGAGCGGCTACACCTTC.

This chain links TRBV5-1 with TRBJ2-1, with D perhaps TRBD2 (6 bases). The germline V and J ends were trimmed by 4 bases and 6 bases, with 14 bases remaining between them. The CDR3 covers 14 residues. Germline-derived CDR1 and CDR2 are SGHRS and YFSETQ. The CDR3 bases are TGCGCCAGCAGCCCGGACTATTCTTCCAATGAGCAGTTCTTC. Amino acid sequence: CASSPDYSSNEQFF.

Turning to this clonotype: This clone may be a read error of a much larger clone one base away. The CDR3 carries no conserved terminal phenylalanine or tryptophan, so it likely arises from a read error. This sequence joins TRBV20-1 and TRBJ2-3; 10 positions agree with TRBD2. The CDR3 contains 16 residues. Germline V gene data show CDR1 as DFQATT and CDR2 as SNEGSKA (reference sequence). V lost 1 base, J lost 3 bases, and 7 bases stayed unmatched. CDR3 amino acids: CSARGGAGGQTDTQYI. Written as DNA, the CDR3 is TGCAGTGCTAGAGGCGGAGCGGGGGGGCAAACAGATACGCAGTATATT.

The sample holds a few counts of this clonotype. V and J are TRBV12-3 or TRBV12-4 and TRBJ1-5; D gene unclear. The CDR3 runs to 17 residues. The V and J ends lost 3 bases and 0 bases respectively, with 15 bases between them. The CDR3 region has the DNA TGTGCCAGCAGTTTTGCCAGGAACGATTATAGCAATCAGCCCCAGCATTTT. It translates to CASSFARNDYSNQPQHF.

This clonotype appeared a few times. The V gene is TRBV6-5, the J gene TRBJ2-2; TRBD2 aligns across 10 bases. Trimming removed 2 bases from V and 8 bases from J; junction bases left unmatched: 5. CDR3 length: 15 residues. The germline CDR1 and CDR2 sequences are MNHEY and SVGAGI. The CDR3 DNA sequence: TGTGCCAGCAGTTACCTAGCGGGGGATCCGGGGGAGCTGTTTTTT. Protein sequence: CASSYLAGDPGELFF.

This clonotype has only a few counts. V is TRBV6-2 or TRBV6-3 and J is TRBJ1-2; D is perhaps TRBD1 (6 bases). Trimming left V 2 bases short and J 1 base short, with 11 bases between. Looked up from germline, CDR1 is MNHEY and CDR2 is SVGEGT. The CDR3 consists of 15 residues. In DNA, the CDR3 is TGTGCCAGCAGTTACAAAGGAGGGGGTAACTATGGCTACACCTTC. It yields the protein CASSYKGGGNYGYTF.

By share of the sample, this clonotype is large (0.1 to 1%). This chain joins TRBV20-1 and TRBJ2-5; the D is unclear. CDR3 length equals 13 residues. Trimming took off 4 bases at V and 3 bases at J, with 12 bases between the two ends. Per the germline V gene, CDR1 is DFQATT and CDR2 is SNEGSKA (reference sequence). CDR3 protein: CSAKRTQKETQYF. The DNA for the CDR3 is TGCAGTGCTAAGAGGACCCAAAAAGAGACCCAGTACTTC.

This clonotype is labeled as medium-sized. The V gene is TRBV2, the J gene TRBJ2-7, with TRBD2 identical over 9 bases. The germline CDR1 and CDR2 sequences are SNHLY and FYNNEI. CDR3 size: 12 residues. The V gene end was trimmed by 5 bases and the J gene end by 5 bases; junction bases not matched to a gene: 1. The CDR3: CASSWTSDEQYF. Here the CDR3 DNA reads TGTGCCAGCAGTTGGACTAGCGACGAGCAGTACTTC.

This clonotype is medium-sized by share. The CDR3 loop is CASSLGQGVRYEQYF. DNA for the CDR3: TGCGCCAGCAGCTTAGGACAGGGGGTTCGCTACGAGCAGTACTTC. This chain links TRBV5-1 with TRBJ2-7; 10 positions match TRBD1. This CDR3 region has 15 residues. CDR1 is SGHRS and CDR2 is YFSETQ in the germline V gene. J was trimmed by 3 bases and V by 2 bases; bases with no gene match: 5.

This clonotype counts as large. The chain carries TRBV27 and TRBJ1-6, with TRBD1 identical over 8 bases. J lost 7 bases, V lost 3 bases, and 5 bases had no gene match. Germline values: CDR1 MNHEY, CDR2 SMNVEV (reference sequence). The CDR3 is 15 residues long. The DNA for the CDR3 is TGTGCCAGCAGTTTCGAACGACAGGGGAATTCACCCCTCCACTTT. Its translation is CASSFERQGNSPLHF.

This clonotype has only a few counts. The chain links TRBV7-2 to TRBJ2-5; the D call may be TRBD1 or TRBD2 (5 bases each). This CDR3 has 13 residues. Germline CDR1 is SGHTA and CDR2 is FQGNSA. V was shortened by 3 bases and J by 4 bases, with 9 bases between the two germline ends. The CDR3 protein is CASSLGVRETQYF. CDR3 bases: TGTGCCAGCAGCTTGGGGGTGAGAGAGACCCAGTACTTC.